Each of the 9 T cell receptor beta chains below was sequenced from the same sample in a study of lymphopenia after photon versus proton radiotherapy. Clones were sequenced by immunoSEQ multiplex PCR, and TCRdb holds only the in-frame ones, with some missing. The sample holds over 50,000 clones, approximately 86% seen once. The material sequenced was peripheral blood, taken from a patient treated with photon-based radiotherapy. The receptors stem from a man aged 35-49 years with gastric cancer.

This clone was recorded a few times. The chain employs TRBV30 and TRBJ1-1, with D maybe TRBD1 (5 bases). V lost 4 bases and J lost 12, with 15 bases in between. CDR3 length: 11 residues. The germline gives CDR1 GTSNPN, CDR2 SVGIG (reference sequence). CDR3 sequence (DNA): TGTGCCTGGAACTCCGGGACCCGTCCTTTCTTT. Its translation: CAWNSGTRPFF.

The V call is TRBV2, the J call TRBJ1-1; D is ambiguous. The germline gives CDR1 SNHLY, CDR2 FYNNEI. V was clipped by 1 base and J by 4 bases, with 7 bases between them. CDR3 length: 13 residues. CDR3 sequence: CASSEEEFTEAFF. As DNA, the CDR3 is TGTGCCAGCAGTGAAGAAGAGTTCACTGAAGCTTTCTTT.

Only one count was recorded for this clone. The sample carries other DNA sequences with the same CDR3. The chain joins TRBV6-5 to TRBJ2-3; 9 bases are shared with TRBD2. J was trimmed by 3 bases and V by 6 bases; bases with no gene match: 7. This CDR3 is 15 amino acids long. Germline V gene data show CDR1 as MNHEY and CDR2 as SVGAGI. CDR3 in DNA: TGTGCCAGCAGCCGAGGGCGGGGGGGGACAGATACGCAGTATTTT. Translation: CASSRGRGGTDTQYF.

The rearrangement uses TRBV7-2 and TRBJ2-7; either TRBD1 or TRBD2 may fit D (5 bases each). This CDR3 has 12 amino acids. Trimming took 6 bases from V and 7 from J, leaving 13 bases between them. Germline-derived CDR1 and CDR2 are SGHTA and FQGNSA. The CDR3 DNA reads TGTGCCAGCAGGGGGACCATGGGGGAGCAGTACTTC. Translating it yields CASRGTMGEQYF.

This rearrangement joins TRBV7-8 to TRBJ1-1; weak D call: TRBD1 (6 bases). Trimming pared 5 bases from V and 4 bases from J, leaving 17 bases between. Germline V gives CDR1 SGHVS, CDR2 FQNEAQ. There are 15 residues in the CDR3. The CDR3: CASSAHRVEGTEAFF. The DNA of the CDR3 is TGTGCCAGCAGCGCCCACAGGGTCGAAGGCACTGAAGCTTTCTTT.

This rearrangement joins TRBV27 to TRBJ2-5; 7 bases agree with TRBD1. V trimming: 3 bases; J trimming: 2 bases; junction bases outside the gene matches: 12. Per the germline V gene, CDR1 is MNHEY and CDR2 is SMNVEV (reference sequence). The CDR3 length is 17 residues. This CDR3 is CASSFISPGTVQETQYF. The CDR3 coding sequence is TGTGCCAGCAGTTTCATCAGCCCCGGGACAGTACAAGAGACCCAGTACTTC.

The chain joins TRBV7-3 to TRBJ2-2; D might be TRBD1 (5 bases). Germline CDR1 and CDR2: SGHTA and FQGTGA. The CDR3 totals 12 residues. V lost 5 bases and J lost 6, with 7 bases in between. The CDR3 DNA is TGTGCCAGCAGCCAAGGGGCCGGGGAGCTGTTTTTT. Its protein product is CASSQGAGELFF.

This clone was counted once. The V and J genes are TRBV2 and TRBJ1-3, with D maybe TRBD1 (6 bases). CDR1 and CDR2 from the germline V gene are SNHLY and FYNNEI. The CDR3 has 16 residues. The V and J ends lost 5 bases and 4 bases respectively, with 18 bases between them. The CDR3 loop reads CASSTQLGGLGNTIYF. The CDR3 DNA reads as TGTGCCAGCAGTACTCAGTTGGGGGGCCTCGGAAACACCATATATTTT.

CDR3 sequence reads: CASSYDRGSVTGELFF. CDR3 nucleotide sequence: TGTGCCAGCAGCTACGACAGGGGCTCGGTCACCGGGGAGCTGTTTTTT. This chain links TRBV7-2 with TRBJ2-2; TRBD1 aligns across 8 bases. The junction had 8 bases not matched to a gene; V was cut back by 4 bases and J by 4 bases. This CDR3 has 16 residues. Germline V gene sequence: CDR1 SGHTA, CDR2 FQGNSA. Using reference TRBV7-2 and TRBJ2-2 for the parts outside the CDR3, the full variable domain is GAGVSQSPSNKVTEKGKDVELRCDPISGHTALYWYRQSLGQGLEFLIYFQGNSAPDKSGLPSDRFSAERTGGSVSTLTIQRTQQEDSAVYLCASSYDRGSVTGELFFGEGSRLTVL.